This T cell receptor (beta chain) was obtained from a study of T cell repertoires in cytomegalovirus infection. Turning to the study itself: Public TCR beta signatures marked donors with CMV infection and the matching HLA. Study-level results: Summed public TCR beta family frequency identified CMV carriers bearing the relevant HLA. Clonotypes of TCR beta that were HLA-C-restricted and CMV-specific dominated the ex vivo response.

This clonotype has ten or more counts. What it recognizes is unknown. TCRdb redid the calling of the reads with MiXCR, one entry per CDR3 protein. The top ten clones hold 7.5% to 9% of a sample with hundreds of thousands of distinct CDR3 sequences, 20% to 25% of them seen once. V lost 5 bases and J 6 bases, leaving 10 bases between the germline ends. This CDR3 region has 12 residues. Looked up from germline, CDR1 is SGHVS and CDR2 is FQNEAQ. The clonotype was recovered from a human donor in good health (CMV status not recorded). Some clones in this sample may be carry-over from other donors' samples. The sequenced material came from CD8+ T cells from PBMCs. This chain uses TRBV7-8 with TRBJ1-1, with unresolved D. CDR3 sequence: CASSTRPPEAFF. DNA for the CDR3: TGTGCCAGCAGCACCAGGCCCCCTGAAGCTTTCTTT.